The 27 T cell receptor beta chains reported below all come from one sample, sequenced in a study of T-cell memory formation after mild COVID-19. TCRdb independently ran MiXCR on the 5' RACE reads; one entry per CDR3 protein. This table holds approximately 260,000 distinct CDR3 sequences, roughly 17% found once. Sample: PBMCs or a T cell subset sorted from them (not recorded which). The origin of the receptors is a man younger than 35 who had mild COVID-19 (a few samples of this study predate the infection). Cell type and time point are not known.

The V call is TRBV7-3, the J call TRBJ2-5; 15 bases are a match to TRBD2. Germline CDR1 is SGHTA and CDR2 is FQGTGA. This CDR3 region has 22 residues. V trimming: 0 bases; J trimming: 5 bases; junction bases outside the gene matches: 19. CDR3 in amino acids: CASSLTVGQNRTSGGGLETQYF. CDR3 nucleotide sequence: TGTGCCAGCAGCTTAACCGTTGGACAGAACCGGACTAGCGGGGGGGGATTGGAGACCCAGTACTTC.

In this sample, this clonotype turned up a few times. The chain couples TRBV18 to TRBJ1-1; D uncertain. Deletions cut 2 bases from V and 5 bases from J, with 15 bases between. CDR1 is KGHSH and CDR2 is LQKENI in the germline V gene. The CDR3 is 15 residues long. Written as DNA, the CDR3 is TGTGCCAGCTCACCAAGTTTGACGTCGGTTACTGAAGCTTTCTTT. It encodes CASSPSLTSVTEAFF.

In this sample, this clonotype turned up many times. The rearrangement links TRBV27 to TRBJ2-3; D is unclear. Trimming took off 2 bases at V and 1 base at J, with 7 bases between the two ends. Germline V CDR1 and CDR2: MNHEY, SMNVEV (reference sequence). The CDR3 is made up of 14 amino acids. CDR3 sequence (DNA): TGTGCCAGCAGTTTAGCTTGGGGCACAGATACGCAGTATTTT. It specifies CASSLAWGTDTQYF.

The chain employs TRBV28 and TRBJ2-7; 7 bases line up with TRBD1. The CDR3 loop spans 12 amino acids. V was clipped by 8 bases and J by 5 bases; unmatched bases: 6. CDR1 and CDR2 from the germline V gene are MDHEN and SYDVKM. Here the CDR3 DNA reads TGTGCCAGCGGCCAGGGGGAGAACGAGCAGTACGTC. This sequence encodes CASGQGENEQYV.

This chain joins TRBV20-1 and TRBJ1-1, with D uncertain. Germline V gene sequence: CDR1 DFQATT, CDR2 SNEGSKA (reference sequence). The V end lost 2 bases, the J end lost 2 bases, and 15 bases lay between the germline ends. The CDR3 has 15 residues. CDR3 amino acids: CSARKFPGRNTEAFF. CDR3 DNA sequence: TGCAGTGCTAGAAAGTTTCCGGGAAGAAACACTGAAGCTTTCTTT.

This clonotype occurred a few times. The rearrangement uses TRBV25-1 and TRBJ2-7; D is unclear. The V and J ends lost 1 base and 2 bases respectively, with 3 bases between them. The CDR3 totals 12 residues. Germline-derived CDR1 and CDR2 are MGHDK and SYGVNS. The CDR3 sequence: CASSESPYEQYF. As DNA, the CDR3 is TGTGCCAGCAGTGAATCCCCCTACGAGCAGTACTTC.

This clonotype was seen repeatedly, ten times or more. CDR3 sequence (DNA): TGTGCCAGCGCCGGTTTGATGAACACTGAAGCTTTCTTT. Its translation is CASAGLMNTEAFF. The chain combines TRBV28 with TRBJ1-1, with unresolved D. This CDR3 contains 13 residues. V was cut by 8 bases and J by 0 bases, with 10 bases left in between. Per the germline V gene, CDR1 is MDHEN and CDR2 is SYDVKM.

This rearrangement joins TRBV28 to TRBJ2-7; D not certain. The germline V gene encodes CDR1 MDHEN and CDR2 SYDVKM. The CDR3 runs to 13 residues. The germline V and J ends were trimmed by 5 bases and 3 bases, with 11 bases remaining between them. The CDR3 region is CASSGSYSYEQYV. CDR3 DNA: TGTGCCAGCAGTGGGTCATACAGCTACGAGCAGTACGTC.

J is TRBJ2-5 and V is TRBV27, with D perhaps given as TRBD1 or TRBD2 (5 bases each). This CDR3 comprises 13 residues. CDR1 is MNHEY, CDR2 SMNVEV, per germline (reference sequence). V dropped 4 bases and J dropped 5 bases, with 11 bases sitting between them. In DNA, the CDR3 is TGTGCCAGCAGTTCGGGGCCTTGGGAGACCCAGTACTTC. This translates into CASSSGPWETQYF.

In this sample, this clonotype turned up a few times. This sequence joins TRBV7-9 and TRBJ1-1; 7 bases fit TRBD1. CDR1 is SEHNR and CDR2 is FQNEAQ in the germline V gene (reference sequence). Trimming took 1 base from V and 4 from J; bases not matched to a gene: 3. This CDR3 is 14 amino acids long. The CDR3 region is CASSLGRTGTEAFF. DNA of the CDR3: TGTGCCAGCAGCTTAGGACGGACAGGCACTGAAGCTTTCTTT.

This clonotype was seen repeatedly, ten times or more. This chain uses TRBV5-4 with TRBJ1-2; TRBD1 is a possible D gene (5 bases). The CDR3 runs 12 residues. Germline CDR1 reads SGHNT; CDR2 reads YYREEE (reference sequence). V lost 1 base to trimming and J lost 6 bases, with 7 bases between them. In DNA form, the CDR3 reads TGTGCCAGCAGCTTGACGGGACATGGCTACACCTTC. It translates to CASSLTGHGYTF.

This clonotype occurred a few times. The chain carries TRBV7-2 and TRBJ2-1, with D perhaps assigned TRBD1 or TRBD2 (7 bases each). This CDR3 is 13 amino acids long. Germline V gives CDR1 SGHTA, CDR2 FQGNSA. With 3 bases removed from V and 8 bases from J, the gap between germline ends came to 11 bases. Here the CDR3 DNA reads TGTGCCAGCAGCTTCAGGGGGGGGGATGAGCAGTTCTTC. Translating gives CASSFRGGDEQFF.

V and J are TRBV4-3 and TRBJ1-2; TRBD1 aligns across 8 bases. Germline V gives CDR1 LGHNA, CDR2 YSLEER. The CDR3 has 13 amino acids. With V trimmed by 1 base and J by 7 bases, 2 bases remained unmatched. CDR3 nucleotides: TGCGCCAGCAGCCAAGGGACAGGGAGTGGCTACACCTTC. Its protein is CASSQGTGSGYTF.

V is TRBV12-3 or TRBV12-4 and J is TRBJ1-2; D call uncertain. V dropped 3 bases and J dropped 8 bases, with 7 bases sitting between them. The CDR3 consists of 11 residues. The CDR3 loop reads CASSFRAGYTF. In nucleotides, the CDR3 is TGTGCCAGCAGTTTTCGGGCAGGCTACACCTTC.

The table lists this clonotype with a few counts. The V call is TRBV24-1, the J call TRBJ1-3, with D possibly matching TRBD1 (5 bases). Germline assignment: CDR1 KGHDR and CDR2 SFDVKD. The CDR3 has 16 amino acids. V shed 5 bases and J shed 2 bases, with 15 bases lying between them. The DNA for the CDR3 is TGTGCCACCAGTGTCCCCGGGACTTCCCCTGGAAACACCATATATTTT. It codes for CATSVPGTSPGNTIYF.

The V gene is TRBV6-6, the J gene TRBJ1-2, with 8 nucleotides matching TRBD1. In germline, CDR1 is MNHNY, CDR2 SVGAGI (reference sequence). The CDR3 extends over 13 amino acids. Germline trimming cut 11 bases from V and 5 bases from J; bases unmatched to any gene: 10. The CDR3: CAGTGGLDYGYTF. Here the CDR3 DNA reads TGTGCCGGTACAGGGGGGCTTGATTATGGCTACACCTTC.

The V call is TRBV14, the J call TRBJ2-3; D remains ambiguous. In germline, CDR1 is SGHDN, CDR2 FVKESK. Trimming shortened V by 0 bases and J by 1 base, and 14 bases separated the two germline ends. The CDR3 totals 17 residues. CDR3 sequence: CASSQDGQATGTDTQYF. DNA of the CDR3: TGTGCCAGCAGCCAAGATGGGCAGGCTACAGGCACAGATACGCAGTATTTT.

In this sample, this clonotype turned up a few times. The chain carries TRBV9 and TRBJ1-5, with D maybe TRBD1 (5 bases). Germline V gene lookup returns CDR1 SGDLS and CDR2 YYNGEE. The CDR3 contains 14 residues. The V end lost 3 bases, the J end lost 5 bases, and 12 bases lay between the germline ends. CDR3 sequence reads: CASSAYGGHQPQHF. DNA for the CDR3: TGTGCCAGCAGCGCATATGGGGGACATCAGCCCCAGCATTTT.

Only a few counts were recorded for this clonotype. The chain is built from TRBV29-1 and TRBJ1-5; D may be TRBD1 (5 bases). Looked up from germline, CDR1 is SQVTM and CDR2 is ANQGSEA. V shed 6 bases and J shed 0 bases, with 12 bases lying between them. The CDR3 has 14 residues. CDR3 DNA sequence: TGCAGCGTCCAAACAGGCATTAGCAATCAGCCCCAGCATTTT. Translated, it gives CSVQTGISNQPQHF. Full variable domain (rest looked up from reference TRBV29-1 and TRBJ1-5): SAVISQKPSRDICQRGTSLTIQCQVDSQVTMMFWYRQQPGQSLTLIATANQGSEATYESGFVIDKFPISRPNLTFSTLTVSNMSPEDSSIYLCSVQTGISNQPQHFGDGTRLSIL.

The table lists this clonotype with a few counts. The chain carries TRBV6-2 or TRBV6-3 and TRBJ1-5; a weak D match, TRBD1 (5 bases). This CDR3 spans 16 amino acids. V gave up 0 bases and J gave up 3 bases, with 12 bases separating them. The V gene's germline CDR1 is MNHEY and CDR2 SVGEGT. CDR3 loop: CASSYSNQGDNQPQHF. The CDR3 region has the DNA TGTGCCAGCAGTTACTCGAATCAAGGGGACAATCAGCCCCAGCATTTT.

The chain recombines TRBV14 with TRBJ2-3; no clear D. Germline V gene sequence: CDR1 SGHDN, CDR2 FVKESK. Between the trimmed V and J ends, which lost 4 bases and 7 bases, there was a span of 9 bases. This CDR3 region has 12 residues. CDR3 region: CASSPAFHTQYF. For the CDR3, the DNA is TGTGCCAGCAGCCCGGCGTTTCATACGCAGTATTTT.

The genes are TRBV3-1 and TRBJ2-3; 9 bases fit TRBD1. Unmatched junction bases numbered 7, after V lost 6 bases and J lost 3 bases. This CDR3 has 15 residues. From germline, CDR1 is LGHDT and CDR2 YNNKEL (reference sequence). The CDR3 sequence: CASSRRDRETDTQYF. The CDR3 nucleotides are TGTGCCAGCAGTCGAAGGGACAGGGAAACAGATACGCAGTATTTT.

The sample holds a few counts of this clonotype. The chain has TRBV27 and TRBJ1-6, with 8 bases that match TRBD1. Germline V gives CDR1 MNHEY, CDR2 SMNVEV (reference sequence). The CDR3 consists of 15 residues. V dropped 2 bases and J dropped 9; count of bases not matched to a gene: 6. Here the CDR3 DNA reads TGTGCCAGCAGTTTACAGACAGGGGTTCGTTCACCCCTCCACTTT. Residues: CASSLQTGVRSPLHF.

The chain has TRBV6-2 or TRBV6-3 and TRBJ2-1; TRBD2 agrees at 13 bases. Germline-derived CDR1 and CDR2 are MNHEY and SVGEGT. The CDR3 contains 17 residues. V dropped 0 bases and J dropped 5; count of bases not matched to a gene: 4. The CDR3 DNA is TGTGCCAGCAGTTACTCACTAGCGGGGGGGCGCGACAATGAGCAGTTCTTC. Translation: CASSYSLAGGRDNEQFF.

The table lists this clonotype with a few counts. V is TRBV7-6 and J is TRBJ2-3; 8 positions agree with TRBD2. V gave up 5 bases and J gave up 2 bases; unmatched junction bases: 9. CDR1 SGHVS and CDR2 FNYEAQ come from the germline V gene. The CDR3 is made up of 16 amino acids. The CDR3 sequence is CASSRIAGTYTDTQYF. CDR3 bases: TGTGCCAGCAGCCGCATAGCGGGGACCTACACAGATACGCAGTATTTT.

This chain links TRBV5-1 with TRBJ1-1, with D uncertain. The CDR3 consists of 15 residues. Germline V gene lookup returns CDR1 SGHRS and CDR2 YFSETQ. V lost 0 bases to trimming and J lost 4 bases, with 13 bases between them. The chain's CDR3 is CASSLGSPQPTEAFF. As DNA, the CDR3 is TGCGCCAGCAGCTTGGGTTCCCCACAACCCACTGAAGCTTTCTTT.

This clonotype was counted a few times. The genes are TRBV7-2 and TRBJ2-1, with D possibly matching TRBD2 (6 bases). V lost 6 bases and J 0 bases, leaving 15 bases between the germline ends. Germline CDR1 is SGHTA and CDR2 is FQGNSA. The CDR3 consists of 16 residues. Here the CDR3 reads CASRESGLSSYNEQFF. The CDR3 DNA follows: TGTGCCAGCAGGGAAAGCGGGCTGAGCTCCTACAATGAGCAGTTCTTC.